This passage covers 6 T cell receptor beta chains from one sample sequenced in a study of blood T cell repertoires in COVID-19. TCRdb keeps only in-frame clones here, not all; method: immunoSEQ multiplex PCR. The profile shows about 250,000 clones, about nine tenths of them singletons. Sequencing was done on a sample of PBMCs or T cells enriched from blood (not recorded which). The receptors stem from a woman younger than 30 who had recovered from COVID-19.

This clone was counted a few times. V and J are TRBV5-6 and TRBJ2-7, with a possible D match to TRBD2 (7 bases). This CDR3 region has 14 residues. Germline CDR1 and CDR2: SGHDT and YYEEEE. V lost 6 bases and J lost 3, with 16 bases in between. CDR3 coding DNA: TGTGCCAGCAAGGACAGCGGGATTAGCTACGAGCAGTACTTC. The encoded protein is CASKDSGISYEQYF.

CDR3 bases: TGTGCCAGCAGCTCCAATTCAGACGAGCAGTACTTC. This gives the protein CASSSNSDEQYF. This chain joins TRBV12-3 or TRBV12-4 and TRBJ2-7, with D unresolved. The V gene lost 6 bases and the J gene lost 5 bases, with 11 bases spanning the gap. The CDR3 runs to 12 residues.

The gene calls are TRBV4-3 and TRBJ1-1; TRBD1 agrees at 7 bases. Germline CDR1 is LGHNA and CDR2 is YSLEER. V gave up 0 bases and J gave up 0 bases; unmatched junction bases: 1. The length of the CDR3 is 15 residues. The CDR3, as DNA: TGCGCCAGCAGCCAAGACAGGGGGGTGAACACTGAAGCTTTCTTT. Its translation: CASSQDRGVNTEAFF.

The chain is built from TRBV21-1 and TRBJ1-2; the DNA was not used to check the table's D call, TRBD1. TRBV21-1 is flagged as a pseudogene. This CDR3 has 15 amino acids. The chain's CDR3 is CASTRQHFYNYGYTF. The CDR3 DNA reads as TGTGCCAGCACCCGACAGCATTTTTATAACTATGGCTACACCTTC.

Written as DNA, the CDR3 is TGTGCCAGCAGCCAAGATGGAGGACTCACCACAGATACGCAGTATTTT. It translates to CASSQDGGLTTDTQYF. The chain recombines TRBV14 with TRBJ2-3; TRBD2 is a possible D gene (5 bases). CDR3 length: 16 amino acids. CDR1 SGHDN and CDR2 FVKESK come from the germline V gene. Between the trimmed V and J ends, which lost 0 bases and 2 bases, there was a span of 12 bases.

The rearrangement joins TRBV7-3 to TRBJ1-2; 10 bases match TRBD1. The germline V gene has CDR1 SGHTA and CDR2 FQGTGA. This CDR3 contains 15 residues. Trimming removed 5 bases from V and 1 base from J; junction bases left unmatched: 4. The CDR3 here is CASSTGTGDNYGYTF. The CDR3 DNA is TGTGCCAGCAGCACCGGGACAGGGGATAACTATGGCTACACCTTC. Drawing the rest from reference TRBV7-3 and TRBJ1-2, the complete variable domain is GAGVSQTPSNKVTEKGKYVELRCDPISGHTALYWYRQSLGQGPEFLIYFQGTGAADDSGLPNDRFFAVRPEGSVSTLKIQRTERGDSAVYLCASSTGTGDNYGYTFGSGTRLTVV.